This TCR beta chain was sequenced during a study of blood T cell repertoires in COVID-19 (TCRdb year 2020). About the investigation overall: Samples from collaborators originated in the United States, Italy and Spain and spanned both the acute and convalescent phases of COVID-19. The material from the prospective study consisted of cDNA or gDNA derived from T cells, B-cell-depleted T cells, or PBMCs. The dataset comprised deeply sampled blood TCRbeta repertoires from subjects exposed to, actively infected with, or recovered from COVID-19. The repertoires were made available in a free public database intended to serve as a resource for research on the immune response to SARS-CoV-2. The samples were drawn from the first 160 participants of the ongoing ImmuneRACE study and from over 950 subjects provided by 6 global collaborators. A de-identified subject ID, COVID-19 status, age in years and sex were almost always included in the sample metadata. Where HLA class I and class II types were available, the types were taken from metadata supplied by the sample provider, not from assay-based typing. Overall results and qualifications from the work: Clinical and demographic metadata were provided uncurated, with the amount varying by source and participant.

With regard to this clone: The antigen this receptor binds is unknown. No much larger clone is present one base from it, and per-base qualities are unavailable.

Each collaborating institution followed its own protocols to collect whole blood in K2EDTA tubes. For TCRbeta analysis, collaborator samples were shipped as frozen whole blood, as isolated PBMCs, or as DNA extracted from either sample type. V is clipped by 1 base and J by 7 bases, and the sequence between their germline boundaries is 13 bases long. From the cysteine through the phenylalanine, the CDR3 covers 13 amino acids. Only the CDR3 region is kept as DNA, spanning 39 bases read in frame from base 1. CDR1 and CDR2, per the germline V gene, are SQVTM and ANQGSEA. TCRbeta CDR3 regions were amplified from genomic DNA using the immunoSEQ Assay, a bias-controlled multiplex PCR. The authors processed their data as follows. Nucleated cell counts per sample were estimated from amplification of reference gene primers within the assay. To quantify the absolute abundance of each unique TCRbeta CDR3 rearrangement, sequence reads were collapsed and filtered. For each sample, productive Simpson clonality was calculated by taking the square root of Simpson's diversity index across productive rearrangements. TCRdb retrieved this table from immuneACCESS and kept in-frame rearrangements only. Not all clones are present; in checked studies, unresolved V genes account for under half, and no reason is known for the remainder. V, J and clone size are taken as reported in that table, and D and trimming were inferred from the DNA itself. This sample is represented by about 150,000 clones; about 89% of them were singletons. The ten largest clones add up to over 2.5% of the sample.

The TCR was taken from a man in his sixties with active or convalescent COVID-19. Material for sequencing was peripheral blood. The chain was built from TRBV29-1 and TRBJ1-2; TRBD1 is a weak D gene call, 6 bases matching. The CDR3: CSVEAPGVPGYTF. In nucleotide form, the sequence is TGCAGCGTTGAAGCACCAGGGGTCCCTGGCTACACCTTC.